This section outlines one T cell receptor beta chain sequence together with its context. What it recognizes is unknown. This CDR3 comprises 13 residues. The germline CDR1 and CDR2 sequences are GTSNPN and SVGIG (reference sequence). V gave up 0 bases and J gave up 8 bases; unmatched junction bases: 6. Using immunoSEQ multiplex PCR, the repertoire was profiled, and TCRdb retains in-frame clones only, with some absent. This table has 150,000 or so clones, roughly 92% appearing once. This sample was included in a study of T cell responses to AZD1222 COVID-19 vaccine. Study-level results: Just a handful of AZD1222 recipients were seropositive at baseline. At 160-218 and 743-854, vaccine-associated CD4 TCRs were dominant, and they spanned spike.

The sequences come from peripheral blood, collected on day 0 of AZD1222 vaccination. The V call is TRBV30, the J call TRBJ1-2; 7 bases map to TRBD1. This sequence was found in an adult in good health. The DNA for the CDR3 is TGTGCCTGGAGTGTGGCACAGGGGATCGGCTACACCTTC. It encodes CAWSVAQGIGYTF.